These 27 T cell receptor beta chains were sequenced from one sample in a study of CD8 T cells in ankylosing spondylitis. Regarding the study as a whole: What appeared characteristic of ankylosing spondylitis blood was a TCR beta motif of fewer than ten highly homologous variants.

Their recognized antigens are unknown. TCRdb re-called the 5' RACE reads with MiXCR, one entry per CDR3 protein. The table includes 700,000 to 850,000 distinct CDR3 sequences, approximately 12% detected once. Sequencing was carried out using blood, either unsorted or a sorted T cell fraction (not recorded which). These receptors came from a male donor with ankylosing spondylitis.

This clonotype was seen at least ten times. The chain links TRBV6-5 to TRBJ1-1; possible D gene TRBD1, 6 bases. Trimming took 2 bases from V and 3 from J, leaving 16 bases between them. Germline values: CDR1 MNHEY, CDR2 SVGAGI. CDR3 length equals 16 residues. The CDR3 nucleotides read TGTGCCAGCAGTTACACTCGATGGGGGGCGGACACTGAAGCTTTCTTT. This encodes CASSYTRWGADTEAFF.

There are a few counts of this clonotype. The CDR3 DNA follows: TGCAGTGCCACCCCCGGGGCCGGTCAGCCCCAGCATTTT. It specifies CSATPGAGQPQHF. The rearrangement uses TRBV20-1 and TRBJ1-5, with D maybe TRBD1 (5 bases). The germline V and J ends were trimmed by 6 bases and 6 bases, with 15 bases remaining between them. The CDR3 loop spans 13 amino acids. Looked up from germline, CDR1 is DFQATT and CDR2 is SNEGSKA (reference sequence).

The chain is built from TRBV20-1 and TRBJ2-7; unclear D gene. Germline-derived CDR1 and CDR2 are DFQATT and SNEGSKA (reference sequence). CDR3 length: 14 amino acids. The germline V and J ends were trimmed by 2 bases and 0 bases, with 11 bases remaining between them. The CDR3, as DNA: TGCAGTGCTAGACGATCGGCTTACTCCTACGAGCAGTACTTC. This encodes CSARRSAYSYEQYF.

The V call is TRBV28, the J call TRBJ2-1; D call uncertain. V was cut by 5 bases and J by 8 bases, with 22 bases left in between. The CDR3 covers 16 residues. In germline, CDR1 is MDHEN, CDR2 SYDVKM. The CDR3 is CASSPARKGFVDEQFF. The CDR3 DNA sequence: TGTGCCAGCAGTCCCGCCAGGAAAGGTTTCGTTGATGAGCAGTTCTTC.

This clonotype showed up many times. The rearrangement joins TRBV20-1 to TRBJ2-4, with D tentatively TRBD1 or TRBD2 (6 bases each). The V end was cut by 6 bases, the J end by 8 bases, with 17 bases between. Germline lookup yields CDR1 DFQATT and CDR2 SNEGSKA (reference sequence). The CDR3 extends over 13 amino acids. The CDR3 DNA reads as TGCAGTGCCGGGGGACACGTTATAGACATTCAGTACTTC. It is translated as CSAGGHVIDIQYF.

The chain couples TRBV20-1 to TRBJ2-1; no clear D gene. The V end lost 3 bases, the J end lost 0 bases, and 9 bases lay between the germline ends. Germline V gene data show CDR1 as DFQATT and CDR2 as SNEGSKA (reference sequence). The CDR3 runs 14 residues. The CDR3: CSASYSLSYNEQFF. The CDR3 nucleotides are TGCAGTGCTAGCTATTCTCTCTCCTACAATGAGCAGTTCTTC.

The chain has TRBV20-1 and TRBJ2-7; 8 bases match TRBD2. Germline V gene lookup returns CDR1 DFQATT and CDR2 SNEGSKA (reference sequence). V lost 5 bases and J lost 0; bases outside the gene matches: 9. The CDR3 loop spans 15 amino acids. CDR3 sequence reads: CSAPGGGFPSYEQYF. CDR3 DNA: TGCAGTGCTCCCGGGGGGGGCTTCCCCTCCTACGAGCAGTACTTC.

This clonotype was seen ten or more times. The chain uses TRBV12-3 or TRBV12-4 and TRBJ2-7; 11 bases fit TRBD1. CDR3 length: 15 amino acids. After removal of 6 bases from V and 4 bases from J, the junction contained 8 bases not matched to a gene. In DNA, the CDR3 is TGTGCCAGCAGCCCCGCGGACAGGGGGCCGTACGAGCAGTACTTC. As protein: CASSPADRGPYEQYF.

The rearrangement uses TRBV11-2 and TRBJ2-5; 7 bases align to TRBD1. V was clipped by 5 bases and J by 4 bases; unmatched bases: 13. Looked up from germline, CDR1 is SGHAT and CDR2 is FQNNGV. The CDR3 spans 16 residues. CDR3: CASSEYGTVRIETQYF. CDR3 in DNA: TGTGCCAGCAGCGAGTACGGGACAGTACGTATAGAGACCCAGTACTTC.

The rearrangement joins TRBV5-1 to TRBJ2-1; no definite D call. Trimming took 4 bases from V and 2 from J, leaving 16 bases between them. Germline values: CDR1 SGHRS, CDR2 YFSETQ. This CDR3 comprises 16 residues. This chain's CDR3 is CASSPITIGTYNEQFF. In nucleotides, the CDR3 is TGCGCCAGCAGCCCCATTACTATCGGAACCTACAATGAGCAGTTCTTC.

This chain uses TRBV5-6 with TRBJ1-1; D is unresolved. Per the germline V gene, CDR1 is SGHDT and CDR2 is YYEEEE. CDR3 size: 16 residues. V lost 0 bases and J lost 1, with 13 bases in between. The CDR3 bases are TGTGCCAGCAGCTTGGAGGGTGGGCGGAGGAACACTGAAGCTTTCTTT. Its translation is CASSLEGGRRNTEAFF.

CDR3 sequence reads: CSVVLYEGYTF. Here the CDR3 DNA reads TGCAGCGTTGTTCTATACGAAGGCTACACCTTC. The V call is TRBV29-1, the J call TRBJ1-2, with D hard to call. Deletions cut 4 bases from V and 8 bases from J, with 11 bases between. The CDR3 loop spans 11 amino acids. CDR1 is SQVTM and CDR2 is ANQGSEA in the germline V gene.

V gene TRBV7-3 combines with J gene TRBJ2-5; D remains unclear. CDR3 length: 14 amino acids. Trimming removed 3 bases at V and 3 bases at J, with 11 bases between. CDR1 is SGHTA and CDR2 is FQGTGA in the germline V gene. CDR3 residues: CASSFPGREETQYF. The CDR3 DNA follows: TGTGCCAGCAGCTTTCCAGGAAGGGAAGAGACCCAGTACTTC.

The chain links TRBV18 to TRBJ2-7; 8 bases agree with TRBD1. The J segment lost 6 bases and the V segment lost 5 bases, leaving 12 bases of the junction unmatched. CDR3 length equals 15 residues. Per germline, CDR1 KGHSH and CDR2 LQKENI. Here the CDR3 reads CASSVSTGELSEQYF. The CDR3 DNA is TGTGCCAGCTCAGTATCGACAGGGGAGCTAAGCGAGCAGTACTTC.

The rearrangement uses TRBV21-1 and TRBJ2-7; whether TRBD1, the table's D call, matches the DNA was not checked. TRBV21-1 is deemed a pseudogene. This CDR3 has 17 amino acids. The CDR3 region is CASSNNGATGGADEQYF. CDR3 nucleotides: TGTGCCAGCAGCAACAACGGGGCAACAGGGGGCGCGGACGAGCAGTACTTC.

V usage is TRBV5-5 and J usage is TRBJ1-5; 7 bases line up with TRBD1. The CDR3 sequence is 15 residues long. Germline CDR1 SGHKS, CDR2 YYEKEE (reference sequence). J was trimmed by 0 bases and V by 1 base; bases with no gene match: 1. CDR3 sequence: CASSLTGDSNQPQHF. Here the CDR3 DNA reads TGTGCCAGCAGCTTGACAGGGGATAGCAATCAGCCCCAGCATTTT.

Ten or more counts support this clonotype. V gene TRBV29-1 combines with J gene TRBJ2-5, with a possible D match to TRBD2 (6 bases). The germline V gene has CDR1 SQVTM and CDR2 ANQGSEA. V dropped 5 bases and J dropped 2 bases, with 9 bases sitting between them. This CDR3 has 12 residues. The CDR3 DNA follows: TGCAGCGTTACGAGCGGGCAAGAGACCCAGTACTTC. This encodes CSVTSGQETQYF.

This clonotype was observed a few times. J is TRBJ2-7 and V is TRBV20-1, with 12 bases aligning to TRBD1. CDR1 and CDR2 from the germline V gene are DFQATT and SNEGSKA (reference sequence). This CDR3 is built from 13 residues. J lost 5 bases, V lost 4 bases, and 3 bases had no gene match. The CDR3 DNA is TGCAGTGCTACCAGGGACAGGGGGCACGAGCAGTACTTC. Its protein is CSATRDRGHEQYF.

This clonotype has more than one count but fewer than ten. The chain uses TRBV20-1 and TRBJ2-7, with 8 bases identical to TRBD2. Unmatched junction bases numbered 5, after V lost 2 bases and J lost 5 bases. Germline V lookup: CDR1 DFQATT, CDR2 SNEGSKA (reference sequence). This CDR3 is 13 amino acids long. CDR3 DNA sequence: TGCAGTGCTAGAAGCGGGAGAATGGACGAGCAGTACTTC. Its translation is CSARSGRMDEQYF.

In its sample, this clonotype was seen a few times. This chain connects TRBV29-1 to TRBJ1-4; unclear D gene. The CDR3 has 13 residues. CDR1 SQVTM and CDR2 ANQGSEA come from the germline V gene. Trimming removed 7 bases from V and 7 bases from J, with 16 bases in between. The CDR3 sequence is CSALELALEKLFF. The CDR3 coding sequence is TGCAGCGCCCTGGAATTAGCTCTTGAAAAACTGTTTTTT.

This clonotype was picked up many times. The chain joins TRBV15 to TRBJ1-1; D unclear. The CDR3 extends over 13 amino acids. Looked up from germline, CDR1 is LNHNV and CDR2 is YYDKDF (reference sequence). V gave up 0 bases and J gave up 4 bases, with 6 bases separating them. CDR3 loop: CATSRDPGTEAFF. In nucleotides, the CDR3 is TGTGCCACCAGCAGAGATCCCGGCACTGAAGCTTTCTTT.

About this clonotype: Mismatch with germline at one junction end may stem from a read error. The chain has TRBV7-7 and TRBJ2-7; 8 bases line up with TRBD1. Germline V CDR1 and CDR2: SSHAT, FNYEAQ (reference sequence). The CDR3 sequence is 13 residues long. CDR3 bases: TGTGCTAGCAGCTTCTCGGACAGGGAGAAGCAGTACTTC. Residues: CASSFSDREKQYF.

There are a few counts of this clonotype. V and J are TRBV24-1 and TRBJ1-3, with D maybe TRBD1 (5 bases). CDR1 is KGHDR and CDR2 is SFDVKD in the germline V gene. V lost 4 bases to trimming and J lost 0 bases, with 9 bases between them. This CDR3 contains 15 residues. CDR3 nucleotides: TGTGCCACCAGTGACGGGACTCCCTCTGGAAACACCATATATTTT. Its protein is CATSDGTPSGNTIYF.

This clonotype has a handful of counts. The chain combines TRBV5-1 with TRBJ2-5; D unclear. Germline loops: CDR1 SGHRS, CDR2 YFSETQ. V lost 0 bases to trimming and J lost 2 bases, with 11 bases between them. The CDR3 sequence is 15 residues long. CDR3 in amino acids: CASSLDAGAQETQYF. CDR3 in DNA: TGCGCCAGCAGCTTGGACGCAGGCGCGCAAGAGACCCAGTACTTC.

The chain has TRBV29-1 and TRBJ2-7, with 9 bases that match TRBD1. Trimming took 5 bases from V and 7 from J; bases not matched to a gene: 9. The CDR3 totals 13 residues. Germline V gene lookup returns CDR1 SQVTM and CDR2 ANQGSEA. DNA for the CDR3: TGCAGCGTTTCTGGACAGGGGCTCCAAGAGCAGTACTTC. It translates to CSVSGQGLQEQYF.

This clonotype was picked up a small number of times. The gene calls are TRBV20-1 and TRBJ1-6; a possible D gene is TRBD1 (5 bases). Trimming cost V 2 bases and J 10 bases, with 9 bases left between them. The germline V gene has CDR1 DFQATT and CDR2 SNEGSKA (reference sequence). This CDR3 comprises 12 residues. The CDR3 sequence: CSARMGDSPLHF. The CDR3 DNA reads TGCAGTGCTAGAATGGGGGACTCACCCCTCCACTTT.

The sample holds a few counts of this clonotype. This chain links TRBV20-1 with TRBJ1-1; D is possibly TRBD1 (5 bases). Germline V CDR1 and CDR2: DFQATT, SNEGSKA (reference sequence). Trimming left V 0 bases short and J 12 bases short, with 17 bases between. The CDR3 totals 13 residues. The CDR3 here is CSARDVTGGETFF. In nucleotides, the CDR3 is TGCAGTGCTAGAGATGTCACCGGGGGAGAAACTTTCTTT.